The clone carrying this T cell receptor beta chain showed up many times. The antigen remains unidentified. Bulk libraries came from a prior protocol with listed TCR primers. TCRdb re-called the PCR reads with MiXCR, one entry per CDR3 protein. The sample has hundreds of thousands of distinct CDR3 sequences; 20% to 25% are singletons. The record originates from a study of molecular identifiers for immune sequencing clone quantification. Sorted inputs of roughly 17,000 to 1,000,000 cells, with 10%, 30% or 50% RNA, yielded naive CD8 libraries. Trimming pared 0 bases from V and 3 bases from J, leaving 10 bases between. Germline V gene lookup returns CDR1 SEHNR and CDR2 FQNEAQ (reference sequence). The CDR3 length is 15 residues. Study conclusions and caveats: Even with about a million naive cells present, spiked Jurkat TCR RNA from one cell was reportedly detectable.

The sample consisted of naive CD8+ T cells from blood, with Jurkat cell RNA spiked in. Specified subset: FACS-sorted CD8+CD4-CCR7+CD45RA+ naive T cells. The chain uses TRBV7-9 and TRBJ2-3, with D unresolved. This TCR came from a human donor in good health. Some libraries in this study had Jurkat cell RNA spiked in. The CDR3 nucleotides are TGTGCCAGCAGCTTAGCTTCGGCTTTTACAGATACGCAGTATTTT. Its translation is CASSLASAFTDTQYF.